Sequencing of this T cell receptor beta chain was carried out in a study of shared clonotypes between healthy human individuals. Across the study: CD8 memory received one plate per donor, CD8 naive two, CD4 memory three and CD4 naive three.

Notes on this clone: As yet, its antigen is unknown.

CDR1 is MNHEY and CDR2 is SMNVEV in the germline V gene (reference sequence). The CDR3 is made up of 16 amino acids. The V gene end was trimmed by 4 bases and the J gene end by 4 bases; junction bases not matched to a gene: 8. At the deep level, the assay was run. TCRdb's table, derived via immunoSEQ multiplex PCR, lists solely in-frame clones and lacks some. The repertoire holds approximately 2,000,000 clones, with just under 95% as singletons. Study results and caveats: Clonotype sharing across donors was expected to vary with sequencing depth.

This rearrangement joins TRBV27 to TRBJ2-1, with 9 positions matching TRBD2. The sequence was obtained from a man between 18 and 35 years old in good health. Some clones in this sample may be carry-over from other donors' samples. Sequencing was done on a sample of naive CD4+ T cells from PBMCs. The subset here: CD45RA+ positively selected. CDR3 in DNA: TGTGCCAGCAGTTCACCAAGCGGGAGGCCGTACAATGAGCAGTTCTTC. Its protein is CASSSPSGRPYNEQFF.